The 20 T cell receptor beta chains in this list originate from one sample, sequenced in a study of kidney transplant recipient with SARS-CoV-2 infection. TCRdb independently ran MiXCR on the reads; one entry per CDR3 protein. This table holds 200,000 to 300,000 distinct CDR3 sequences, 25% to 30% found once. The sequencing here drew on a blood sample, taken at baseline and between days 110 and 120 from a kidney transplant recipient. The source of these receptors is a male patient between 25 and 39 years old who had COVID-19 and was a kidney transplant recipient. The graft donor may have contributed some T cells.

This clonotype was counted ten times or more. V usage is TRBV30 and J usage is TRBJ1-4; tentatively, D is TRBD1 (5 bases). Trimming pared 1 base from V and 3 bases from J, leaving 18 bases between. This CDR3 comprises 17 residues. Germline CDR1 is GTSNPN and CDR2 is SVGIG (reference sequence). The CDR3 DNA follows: TGTGCCTGGAGTGACCGGGACGGACGCCCGGCTAATGAAAAACTGTTTTTT. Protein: CAWSDRDGRPANEKLFF.

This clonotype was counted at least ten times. The CDR3 sequence is CASSRVQGNEQYF. In DNA form, the CDR3 reads TGTGCCAGCAGCCGAGTACAGGGGAACGAGCAGTACTTC. This chain links TRBV3-1 with TRBJ2-7, with TRBD1 matching over 7 bases. Losses at the gene ends were 4 bases for V and 5 bases for J; bases not matched to a gene: 5. The CDR3 sequence is 13 residues long. Per germline, CDR1 LGHDT and CDR2 YNNKEL (reference sequence).

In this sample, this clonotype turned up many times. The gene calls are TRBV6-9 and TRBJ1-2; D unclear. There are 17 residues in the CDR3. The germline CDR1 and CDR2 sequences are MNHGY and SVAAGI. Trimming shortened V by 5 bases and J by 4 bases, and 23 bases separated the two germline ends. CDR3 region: CASSLRWPYGKTYGYTF. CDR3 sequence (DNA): TGTGCCAGCAGTCTCAGATGGCCTTACGGAAAGACCTATGGCTACACCTTC.

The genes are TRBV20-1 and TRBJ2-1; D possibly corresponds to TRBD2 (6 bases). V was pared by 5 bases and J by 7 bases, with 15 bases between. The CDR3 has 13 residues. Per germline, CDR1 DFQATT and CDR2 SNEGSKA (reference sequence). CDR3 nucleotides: TGCAGTGCTTTCACTAGCAGGAGAAATGAGCAGTTCTTC. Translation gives CSAFTSRRNEQFF.

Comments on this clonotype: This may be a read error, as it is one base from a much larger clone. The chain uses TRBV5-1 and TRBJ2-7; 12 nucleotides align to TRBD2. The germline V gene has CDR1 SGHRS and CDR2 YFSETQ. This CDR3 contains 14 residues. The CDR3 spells CASTLAGGPYGQYF. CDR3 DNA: TGCGCCAGCACCCTAGCGGGAGGGCCCTACGGGCAGTACTTC.

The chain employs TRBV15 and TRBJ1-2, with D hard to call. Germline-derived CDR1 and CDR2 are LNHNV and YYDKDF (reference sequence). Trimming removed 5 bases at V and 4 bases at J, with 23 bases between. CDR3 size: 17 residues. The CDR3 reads CATSRLPRCGKTYGYTF. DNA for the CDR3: TGTGCCACCAGCCGTCTCCCAAGGTGTGGAAAGACCTATGGCTACACCTTC.

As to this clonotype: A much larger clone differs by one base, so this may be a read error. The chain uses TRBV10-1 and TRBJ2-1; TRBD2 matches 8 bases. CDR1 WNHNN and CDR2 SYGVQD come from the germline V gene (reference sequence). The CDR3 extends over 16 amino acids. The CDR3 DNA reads TGCGCCAGCAGTGAGTCGACGGGGGGGTCCTACGATGAGCAGTTCTTC. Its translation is CASSESTGGSYDEQFF.

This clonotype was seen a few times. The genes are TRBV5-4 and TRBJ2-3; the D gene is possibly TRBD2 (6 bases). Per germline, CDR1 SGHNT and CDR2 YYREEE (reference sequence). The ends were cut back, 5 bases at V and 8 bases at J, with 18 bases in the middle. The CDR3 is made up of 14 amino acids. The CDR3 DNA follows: TGTGCCAGCAGTTATGGGACTGGGTGGCCTACGCAGTATTTT. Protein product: CASSYGTGWPTQYF.

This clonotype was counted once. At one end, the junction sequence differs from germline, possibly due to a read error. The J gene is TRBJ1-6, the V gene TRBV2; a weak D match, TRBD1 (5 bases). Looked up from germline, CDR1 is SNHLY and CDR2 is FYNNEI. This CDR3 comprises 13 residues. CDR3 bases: TGTGCCGGCAGTGGGCAGGGTAATTCACCCCTCCACTTT. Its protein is CAGSGQGNSPLHF.

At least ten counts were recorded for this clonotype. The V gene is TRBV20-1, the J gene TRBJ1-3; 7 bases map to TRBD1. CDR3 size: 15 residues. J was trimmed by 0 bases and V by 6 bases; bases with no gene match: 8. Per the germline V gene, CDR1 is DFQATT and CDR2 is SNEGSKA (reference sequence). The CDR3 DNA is TGCAGTGCCAACAGGGGACCCGGCTCTGGAAACACCATATATTTT. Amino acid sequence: CSANRGPGSGNTIYF.

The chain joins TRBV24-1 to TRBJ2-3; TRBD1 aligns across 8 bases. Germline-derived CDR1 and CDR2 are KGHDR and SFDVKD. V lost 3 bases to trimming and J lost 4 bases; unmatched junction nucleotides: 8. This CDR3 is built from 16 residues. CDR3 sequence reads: CATSDPGQGASDTQYF. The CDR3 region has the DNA TGTGCCACCAGTGATCCCGGACAGGGAGCATCAGATACGCAGTATTTT.

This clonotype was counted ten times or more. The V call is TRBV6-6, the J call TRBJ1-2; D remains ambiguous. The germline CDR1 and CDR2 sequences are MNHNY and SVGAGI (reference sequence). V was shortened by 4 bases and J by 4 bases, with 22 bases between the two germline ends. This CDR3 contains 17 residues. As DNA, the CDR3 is TGTGCCAGCAGTTTTGTGGTAGGTGGGAGAAAGACCTATGGCTACACCTTC. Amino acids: CASSFVVGGRKTYGYTF.

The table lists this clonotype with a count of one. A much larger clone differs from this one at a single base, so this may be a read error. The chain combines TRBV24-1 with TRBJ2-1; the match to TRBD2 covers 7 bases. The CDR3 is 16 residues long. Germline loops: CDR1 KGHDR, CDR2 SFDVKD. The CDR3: CATSDPLRELGNERFF. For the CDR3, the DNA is TGTGCCACCAGTGATCCTTTGCGGGAGTTGGGCAATGAGCGGTTCTTC.

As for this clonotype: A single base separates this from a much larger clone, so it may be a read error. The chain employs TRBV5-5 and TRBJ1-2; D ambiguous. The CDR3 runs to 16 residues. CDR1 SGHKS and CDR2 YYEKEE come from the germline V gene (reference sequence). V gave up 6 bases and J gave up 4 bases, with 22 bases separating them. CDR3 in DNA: TGTGCCAGCAACTTTATTGCCTCGCGAAAGACCTATGGCTACACCTTC. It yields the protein CASNFIASRKTYGYTF.

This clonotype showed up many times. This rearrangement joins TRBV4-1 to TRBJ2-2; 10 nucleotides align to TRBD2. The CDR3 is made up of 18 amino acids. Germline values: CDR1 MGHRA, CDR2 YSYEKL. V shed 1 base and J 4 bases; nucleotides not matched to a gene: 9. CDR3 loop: CASSQGWELAGITGELFF. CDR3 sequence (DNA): TGCGCCAGCAGCCAAGGATGGGAACTAGCGGGGATCACCGGGGAGCTGTTTTTT.

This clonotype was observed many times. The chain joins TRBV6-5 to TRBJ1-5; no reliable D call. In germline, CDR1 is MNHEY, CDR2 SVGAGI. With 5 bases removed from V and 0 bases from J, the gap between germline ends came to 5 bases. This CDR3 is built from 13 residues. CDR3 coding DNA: TGTGCCAGCAGTCGATATAGCAATCAGCCCCAGCATTTT. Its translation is CASSRYSNQPQHF.

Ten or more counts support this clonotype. In DNA form, the CDR3 reads TGTGCCACCAGCACTTCCGGCAACACCATATATTTT. Residues: CATSTSGNTIYF. The chain links TRBV15 to TRBJ1-3; D ambiguous. The CDR3 is made up of 12 amino acids. Germline assignment: CDR1 LNHNV and CDR2 YYDKDF (reference sequence). Trimming removed 4 bases from V and 7 bases from J, with 8 bases in between.

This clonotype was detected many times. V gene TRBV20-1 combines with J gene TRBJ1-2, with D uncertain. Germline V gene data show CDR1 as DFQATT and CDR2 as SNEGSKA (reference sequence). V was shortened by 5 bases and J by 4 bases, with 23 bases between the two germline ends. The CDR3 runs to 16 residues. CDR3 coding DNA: TGCAGTGCTTATGGTCTGCTGTTTCGAAAGACCTATGGCTACACCTTC. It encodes CSAYGLLFRKTYGYTF.

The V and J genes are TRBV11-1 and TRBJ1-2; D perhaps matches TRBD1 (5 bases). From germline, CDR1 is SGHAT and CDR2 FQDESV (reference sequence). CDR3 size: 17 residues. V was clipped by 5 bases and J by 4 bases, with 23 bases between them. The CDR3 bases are TGTGCCAGCAGCAGTACGGACAAGGCTGGAAAGACCTATGGCTACACCTTC. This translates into CASSSTDKAGKTYGYTF.

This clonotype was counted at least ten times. The CDR3 nucleotides read TGTGCCAGCAGTTTAGCACTTGCCAAAAACATTCAGTACTTC. Protein sequence: CASSLALAKNIQYF. The chain has TRBV27 and TRBJ2-4; D is uncertain. V was cut by 2 bases and J by 1 base, with 6 bases left in between. From germline, CDR1 is MNHEY and CDR2 SMNVEV (reference sequence). The CDR3 runs 14 residues.